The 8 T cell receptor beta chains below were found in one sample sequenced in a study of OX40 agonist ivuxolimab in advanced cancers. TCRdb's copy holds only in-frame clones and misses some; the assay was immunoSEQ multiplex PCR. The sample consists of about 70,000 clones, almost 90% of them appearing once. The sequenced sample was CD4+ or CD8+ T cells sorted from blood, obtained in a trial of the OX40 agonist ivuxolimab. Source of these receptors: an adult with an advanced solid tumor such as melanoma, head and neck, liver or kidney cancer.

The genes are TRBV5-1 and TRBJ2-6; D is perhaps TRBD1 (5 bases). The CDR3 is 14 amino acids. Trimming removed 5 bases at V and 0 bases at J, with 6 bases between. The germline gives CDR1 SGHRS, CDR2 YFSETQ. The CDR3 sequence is CASRDNSGANVLTF. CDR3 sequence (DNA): TGCGCCAGCAGGGACAACTCTGGGGCCAACGTCCTGACTTTC. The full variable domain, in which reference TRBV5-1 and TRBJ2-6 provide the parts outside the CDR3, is KAGVTQTPRYLIKTRGQQVTLSCSPISGHRSVSWYQQTPGQGLQFLFEYFSETQRNKGNFPGRFSGRQFSNSRSEMNVSTLELGDSALYLCASRDNSGANVLTFGAGSRLTVL.

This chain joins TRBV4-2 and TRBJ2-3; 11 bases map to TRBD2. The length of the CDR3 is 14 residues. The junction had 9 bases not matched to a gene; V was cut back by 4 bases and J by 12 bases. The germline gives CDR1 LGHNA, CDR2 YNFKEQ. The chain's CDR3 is CASSRELAGENQYF. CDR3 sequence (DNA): TGTGCCAGCAGCCGAGAACTAGCGGGGGAAAACCAGTATTTT.

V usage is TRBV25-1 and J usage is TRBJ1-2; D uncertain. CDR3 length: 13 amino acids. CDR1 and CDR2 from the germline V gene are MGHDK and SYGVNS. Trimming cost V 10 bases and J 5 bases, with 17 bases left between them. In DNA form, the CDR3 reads TGTGCCACCGAGAGAGACTACGGGTATGGCTACACCTTC. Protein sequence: CATERDYGYGYTF.

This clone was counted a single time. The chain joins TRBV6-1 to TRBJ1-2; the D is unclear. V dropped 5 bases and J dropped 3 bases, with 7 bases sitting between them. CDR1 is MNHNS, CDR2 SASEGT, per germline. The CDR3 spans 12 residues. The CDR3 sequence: CASSHLYYGYTF. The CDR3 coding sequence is TGTGCCAGCAGTCACTTATACTATGGCTACACCTTC.

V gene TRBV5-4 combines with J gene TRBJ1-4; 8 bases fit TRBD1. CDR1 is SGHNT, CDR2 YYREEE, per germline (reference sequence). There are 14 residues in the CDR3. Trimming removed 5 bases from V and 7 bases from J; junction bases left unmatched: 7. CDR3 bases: TGTGCCAGCAGTCTCCAGGGGGCGGGTGAAAAACTGTTTTTT. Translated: CASSLQGAGEKLFF.

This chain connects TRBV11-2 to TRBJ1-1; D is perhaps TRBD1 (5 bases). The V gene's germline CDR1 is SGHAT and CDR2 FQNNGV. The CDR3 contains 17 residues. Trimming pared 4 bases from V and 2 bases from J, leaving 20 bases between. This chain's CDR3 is CASSSRGGTWANTEAFF. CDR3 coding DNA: TGTGCCAGCAGCTCACGGGGGGGGACGTGGGCCAACACTGAAGCTTTCTTT.

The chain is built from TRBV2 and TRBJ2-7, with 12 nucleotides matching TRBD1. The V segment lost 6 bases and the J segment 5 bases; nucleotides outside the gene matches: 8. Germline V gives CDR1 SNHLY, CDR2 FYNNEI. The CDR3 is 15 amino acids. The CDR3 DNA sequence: TGTGCCAGCAGGTACCGGGACAGGGGGCGAAACGAGCAGTACTTC. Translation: CASRYRDRGRNEQYF.

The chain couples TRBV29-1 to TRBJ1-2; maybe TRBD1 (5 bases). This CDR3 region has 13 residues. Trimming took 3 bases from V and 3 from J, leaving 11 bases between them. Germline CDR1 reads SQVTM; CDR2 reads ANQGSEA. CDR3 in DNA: TGCAGCGTTGAGGCAGGGCGGGACTATGGCTACACCTTC. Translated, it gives CSVEAGRDYGYTF.